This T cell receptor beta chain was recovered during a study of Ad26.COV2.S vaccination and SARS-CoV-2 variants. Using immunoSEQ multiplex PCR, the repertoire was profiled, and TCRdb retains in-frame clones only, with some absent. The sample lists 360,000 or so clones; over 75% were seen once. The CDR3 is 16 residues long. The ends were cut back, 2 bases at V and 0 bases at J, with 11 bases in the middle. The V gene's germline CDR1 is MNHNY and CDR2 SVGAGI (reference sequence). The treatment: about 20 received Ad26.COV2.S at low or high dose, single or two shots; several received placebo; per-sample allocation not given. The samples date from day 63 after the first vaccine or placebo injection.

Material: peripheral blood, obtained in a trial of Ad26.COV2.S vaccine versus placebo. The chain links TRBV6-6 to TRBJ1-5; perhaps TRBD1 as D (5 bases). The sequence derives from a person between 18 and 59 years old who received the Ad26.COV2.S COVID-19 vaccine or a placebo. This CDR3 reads CASSYGGEYSNQPQHF. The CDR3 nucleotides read TGTGCCAGCAGTTACGGGGGGGAATATAGCAATCAGCCCCAGCATTTT.